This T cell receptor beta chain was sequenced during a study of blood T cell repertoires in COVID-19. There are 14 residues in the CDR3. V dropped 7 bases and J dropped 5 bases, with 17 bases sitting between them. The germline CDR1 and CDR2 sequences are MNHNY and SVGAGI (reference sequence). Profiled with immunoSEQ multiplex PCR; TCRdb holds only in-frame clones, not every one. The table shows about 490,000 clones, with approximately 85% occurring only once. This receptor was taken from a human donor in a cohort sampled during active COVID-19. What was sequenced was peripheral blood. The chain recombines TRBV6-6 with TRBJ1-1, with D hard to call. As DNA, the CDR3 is TGTGCCAGCACCTACGACGTGGGGAGAACTGAAGCTTTCTTT. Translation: CASTYDVGRTEAFF.